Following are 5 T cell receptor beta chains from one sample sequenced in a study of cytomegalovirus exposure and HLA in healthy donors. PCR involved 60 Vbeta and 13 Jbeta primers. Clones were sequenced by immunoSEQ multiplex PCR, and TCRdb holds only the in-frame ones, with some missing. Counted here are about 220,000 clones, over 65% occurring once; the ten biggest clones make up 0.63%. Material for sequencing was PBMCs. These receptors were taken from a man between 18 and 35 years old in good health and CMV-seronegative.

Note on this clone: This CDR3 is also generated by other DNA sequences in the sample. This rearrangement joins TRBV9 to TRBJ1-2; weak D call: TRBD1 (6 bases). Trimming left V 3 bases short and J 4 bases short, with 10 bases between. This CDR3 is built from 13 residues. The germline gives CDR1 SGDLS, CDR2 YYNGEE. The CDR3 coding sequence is TGTGCCAGCAGCGCCCAGGGGTTCTATGGCTACACCTTC. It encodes CASSAQGFYGYTF.

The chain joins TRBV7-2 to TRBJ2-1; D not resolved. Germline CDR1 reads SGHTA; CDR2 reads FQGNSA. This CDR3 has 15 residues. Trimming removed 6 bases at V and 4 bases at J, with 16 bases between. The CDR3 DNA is TGTGCCAGCAGTTTCCGGGTACAAAATTACAATGAGCAGTTCTTC. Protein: CASSFRVQNYNEQFF.

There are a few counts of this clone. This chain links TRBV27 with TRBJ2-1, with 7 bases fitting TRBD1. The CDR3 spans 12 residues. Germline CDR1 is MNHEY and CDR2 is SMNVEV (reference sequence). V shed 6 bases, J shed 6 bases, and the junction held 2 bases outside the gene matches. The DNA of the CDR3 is TGTGCCAGCAGGGGGGACAGCAATGAGCAGTTCTTC. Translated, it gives CASRGDSNEQFF.

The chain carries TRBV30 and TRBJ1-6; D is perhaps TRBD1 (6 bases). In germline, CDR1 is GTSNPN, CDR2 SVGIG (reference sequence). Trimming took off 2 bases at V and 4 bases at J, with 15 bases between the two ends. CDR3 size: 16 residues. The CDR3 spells CAWSFRGRIYNSPLHF. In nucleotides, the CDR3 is TGTGCCTGGAGTTTCAGGGGACGGATATATAATTCACCCCTCCACTTT.

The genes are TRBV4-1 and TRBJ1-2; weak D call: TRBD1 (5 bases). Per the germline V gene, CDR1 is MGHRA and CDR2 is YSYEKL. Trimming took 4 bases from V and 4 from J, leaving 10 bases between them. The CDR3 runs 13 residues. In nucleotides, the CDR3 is TGCGCCAGCAGCCCCGGACACTCCTATGGCTACACCTTC. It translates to CASSPGHSYGYTF.